A single TCR beta chain is shown here with its context. This record comes from a study of beta chain features in type 1 diabetes. Isolated RNA was reverse transcribed in full, so expressed TCRB transcripts were sequenced. Using immunoSEQ multiplex PCR, the repertoire was profiled, and TCRdb retains in-frame clones only, with some absent. Seen here are about 140,000 clones, roughly 9.3% observed once, and the top ten hold almost 0.65%. The receptor's source is a middle-aged woman in good health. What was sequenced was central memory CD4+ T cells from blood.

CDR3 DNA sequence: TGTGCCAGCAGTGATCCAGCGGGGGGGCCCGCAGATACGCAGTATTTT. As protein: CASSDPAGGPADTQYF. This sequence joins TRBV2 and TRBJ2-3; TRBD2 matches 10 bases. This CDR3 has 16 residues. Germline CDR1 and CDR2: SNHLY and FYNNEI. The ends lost 3 bases at V and 4 bases at J; junction bases unmatched: 7.